One sample yielded the 8 T cell receptor beta chains listed below, sequenced in a study of T cell repertoires in cytomegalovirus infection. Which antigens these TCRs recognize remains unknown. TCRdb analysed the reads with MiXCR anew, one entry per CDR3 protein. Found here are around 900,000 distinct CDR3 sequences, roughly 31% of them singletons; the top ten hold roughly 13%. The sample was cultured CD8+ T cells from PBMCs, taken from culture after CMV antigen stimulation. Receptors originate from a human donor in good health (CMV status not recorded). Some clones in this sample may be carry-over from other donors' samples.

Ten or more counts support this clonotype. V is TRBV7-2 and J is TRBJ2-7; either TRBD1 or TRBD2 may supply D (5 bases each). Trimming took 5 bases from V and 6 from J, leaving 17 bases between them. This CDR3 comprises 14 residues. Germline V gene lookup returns CDR1 SGHTA and CDR2 FQGNSA. CDR3 residues: CASSPLGLAGEQYF. The DNA for the CDR3 is TGTGCCAGCAGCCCCCTGGGGCTAGCTGGCGAGCAGTACTTC.

Points on this clonotype: The junction departs from germline at one end; a sequencing error may be responsible. V and J are TRBV15 and TRBJ2-3; D is unresolved. Germline CDR1 reads LNHNV; CDR2 reads YYDKDF (reference sequence). This CDR3 is built from 15 residues. CDR3 loop: CATNRDLARSNTQYF. Written as DNA, the CDR3 is TGTGCCACCAACAGAGATCTTGCCCGGTCAAATACGCAGTATTTT.

The chain is built from TRBV27 and TRBJ2-7; TRBD1 matches at 8 bases. The length of the CDR3 is 14 residues. Germline V gene sequence: CDR1 MNHEY, CDR2 SMNVEV (reference sequence). V lost 0 bases to trimming and J lost 4 bases; unmatched junction nucleotides: 2. The CDR3 region is CASSLSQGVYEQYF. CDR3 sequence (DNA): TGTGCCAGCAGTTTATCACAGGGGGTATACGAGCAGTACTTC.

This clonotype was counted only a few times. The chain links TRBV12-3 or TRBV12-4 to TRBJ1-1; D is undetermined. The CDR3 consists of 13 residues. The germline V and J ends were trimmed by 0 bases and 5 bases, with 7 bases remaining between them. CDR3 in DNA: TGTGCCAGCAGTTTAGCGCACGAGACTGAAGCTTTCTTT. Translation: CASSLAHETEAFF.

This chain joins TRBV4-3 and TRBJ1-2, with D unclear. The length of the CDR3 is 15 residues. The V end lost 0 bases, the J end lost 8 bases, and 16 bases lay between the germline ends. The germline gives CDR1 LGHNA, CDR2 YSLEER. CDR3 in DNA: TGCGCCAGCAGCCAAGATCTGAGTCCTGGGTGGGGCTACACCTTC. Its translation is CASSQDLSPGWGYTF.

The sample holds a few counts of this clonotype. The J gene is TRBJ2-5, the V gene TRBV7-9; D not resolved. Trimming shortened V by 0 bases and J by 4 bases, and 9 bases separated the two germline ends. Germline lookup yields CDR1 SEHNR and CDR2 FQNEAQ (reference sequence). The CDR3 contains 14 residues. The CDR3 DNA is TGTGCCAGCAGCTTAGCGTCGTATGCAGAGACCCAGTACTTC. It translates to CASSLASYAETQYF.

The rearrangement links TRBV28 to TRBJ2-5; D might be TRBD1 or TRBD2, each matching 5 bases. CDR3 length: 14 amino acids. V was cut by 2 bases and J by 5 bases, with 12 bases left in between. Germline V gene data show CDR1 as MDHEN and CDR2 as SYDVKM. CDR3 region: CASSLPGTGETQYF. The CDR3, as DNA: TGTGCCAGCAGTTTACCAGGGACGGGGGAGACCCAGTACTTC.

This clonotype was recorded at least ten times. This chain links TRBV28 with TRBJ2-7; 12 bases line up with TRBD1. The ends lost 8 bases at V and 3 bases at J; junction bases unmatched: 2. The CDR3 is 13 residues long. The V gene's germline CDR1 is MDHEN and CDR2 SYDVKM. Here the CDR3 reads CASGTGGIYEQYV. The CDR3 region has the DNA TGTGCCAGCGGGACAGGGGGCATCTACGAGCAGTACGTC.